These 28 T cell receptor beta chains were all obtained from the same sample, sequenced in a study of CD8 T cells in Susac syndrome. After extraction with the RNeasy kit, about 0.5 to 1 ug of the RNA was reverse transcribed using random hexamers. Each CDR3 protein gets one entry after TCRdb re-called the immunoSEQ multiplex PCR reads with MiXCR. The profile shows 75,000 to 95,000 distinct CDR3 sequences, 90% to 95% of them singletons. The sample consisted of CD8+ T cells from PBMCs. The receptors originated from a human donor with multiple sclerosis.

This clonotype is a singleton in its sample. This sequence joins TRBV5-1 and TRBJ1-3; 9 bases line up with TRBD1. In germline, CDR1 is SGHRS, CDR2 YFSETQ. V dropped 4 bases and J dropped 3; count of bases not matched to a gene: 5. The CDR3 consists of 15 residues. CDR3 DNA: TGCGCCAGCAGCACAGACAGGGGGTTTGGAAACACCATATATTTT. This encodes CASSTDRGFGNTIYF.

The chain is built from TRBV4-3 and TRBJ2-1; TRBD2 matches at 7 bases. V dropped 4 bases and J dropped 7; count of bases not matched to a gene: 7. The CDR3 is 14 residues long. Germline CDR1 LGHNA, CDR2 YSLEER. The CDR3 DNA follows: TGCGCCAGCAGCCGATGGACTAGTTCGAATGAGCAGTTCTTC. Translating it yields CASSRWTSSNEQFF.

As DNA, the CDR3 is TGTGCCAGCAGTTTAGGAGGGGGAGCAGACAATGAGCAGTTCTTC. This gives the protein CASSLGGGADNEQFF. The chain carries TRBV27 and TRBJ2-1; tentatively, D is TRBD1 or TRBD2 (6 bases each). This CDR3 has 15 amino acids. V gave up 2 bases and J gave up 5 bases, with 13 bases separating them. CDR1 and CDR2 (germline): MNHEY, SMNVEV (reference sequence).

This sequence joins TRBV5-1 and TRBJ2-1; D might be TRBD2 (6 bases). The CDR3 length is 16 residues. The V end lost 5 bases, the J end lost 3 bases, and 18 bases lay between the germline ends. Germline CDR1 is SGHRS and CDR2 is YFSETQ. The CDR3 sequence: CASSLGYSGLYNEQFF. In nucleotides, the CDR3 is TGCGCCAGCAGTCTGGGATATAGCGGTCTCTACAATGAGCAGTTCTTC.

The rearrangement links TRBV7-9 to TRBJ2-2; 9 bases agree with TRBD2. The CDR3 is 17 residues long. Losses at the gene ends were 5 bases for V and 0 bases for J; bases not matched to a gene: 7. The germline gives CDR1 SEHNR, CDR2 FQNEAQ (reference sequence). The CDR3 is CASSTSLAGSNTGELFF. The CDR3 DNA is TGTGCCAGCAGCACAAGCCTAGCGGGGTCGAACACCGGGGAGCTGTTTTTT.

V usage is TRBV29-1 and J usage is TRBJ2-1, with 8 bases lining up with TRBD1. The germline CDR1 and CDR2 sequences are SQVTM and ANQGSEA. The CDR3 is 13 amino acids. V lost 4 bases and J lost 6; bases outside the gene matches: 5. The CDR3 region has the DNA TGCAGCGTTGCGAAAACAGGGGGCAATGAGCAGTTCTTC. Protein sequence: CSVAKTGGNEQFF.

The chain's CDR3 is CASSELGNEKLFF. The CDR3 nucleotides read TGTGCCAGCAGTGAACTCGGTAATGAAAAACTGTTTTTT. The V and J genes are TRBV2 and TRBJ1-4; D ambiguous. Germline CDR1 is SNHLY and CDR2 is FYNNEI. This CDR3 has 13 amino acids. The ends were cut back, 2 bases at V and 4 bases at J, with 5 bases in the middle.

This clonotype was seen a single time. The J gene is TRBJ2-7, the V gene TRBV27; D is possibly TRBD2 (6 bases). V shed 3 bases and J shed 4 bases, with 10 bases lying between them. This CDR3 contains 13 residues. Germline values: CDR1 MNHEY, CDR2 SMNVEV (reference sequence). CDR3: CASSFRESYEQYF. CDR3 nucleotides: TGTGCCAGCAGTTTCCGGGAGTCGTACGAGCAGTACTTC.

The chain is built from TRBV30 and TRBJ1-1, with D hard to call. The length of the CDR3 is 15 residues. Germline CDR1 reads GTSNPN; CDR2 reads SVGIG (reference sequence). Trimming left V 0 bases short and J 1 base short, with 12 bases between. Here the CDR3 reads CAWSVLGMGNTEAFF. The DNA of the CDR3 is TGTGCCTGGAGTGTACTGGGGATGGGGAACACTGAAGCTTTCTTT.

V usage is TRBV9 and J usage is TRBJ2-1; D not certain. The V gene's germline CDR1 is SGDLS and CDR2 YYNGEE. V was cut by 3 bases and J by 4 bases, with 8 bases left in between. The CDR3 contains 13 residues. CDR3 sequence reads: CASSANLYNEQFF. The CDR3, as DNA: TGTGCCAGCAGCGCGAACCTTTACAATGAGCAGTTCTTC.

V usage is TRBV27 and J usage is TRBJ2-1, with D uncertain. Between the trimmed V and J ends, which lost 2 bases and 2 bases, there was a span of 19 bases. This CDR3 is 18 amino acids long. From germline, CDR1 is MNHEY and CDR2 SMNVEV (reference sequence). The CDR3 protein is CASSLSSSGSPTYNEQFF. Here the CDR3 DNA reads TGTGCCAGCAGTTTAAGCTCTTCGGGCAGTCCCACCTACAATGAGCAGTTCTTC.

The V call is TRBV11-2, the J call TRBJ2-1; D not certain. From germline, CDR1 is SGHAT and CDR2 FQNNGV. This CDR3 spans 15 amino acids. V lost 3 bases to trimming and J lost 0 bases, with 9 bases between them. DNA for the CDR3: TGTGCCAGCAGCTTGAGCCGGAGCTCCTACAATGAGCAGTTCTTC. Translated: CASSLSRSSYNEQFF.

The chain has TRBV7-8 and TRBJ2-5; 7 positions agree with TRBD2. Germline V lookup: CDR1 SGHVS, CDR2 FQNEAQ. V shed 0 bases, J shed 0 bases, and the junction held 1 base outside the gene matches. The CDR3 covers 15 residues. This CDR3 is CASSLAGGYQETQYF. For the CDR3, the DNA is TGTGCCAGCAGCTTAGCGGGAGGGTACCAAGAGACCCAGTACTTC.

V gene TRBV12-3 or TRBV12-4 combines with J gene TRBJ1-2, with D tentatively TRBD1 (5 bases). This CDR3 spans 13 amino acids. The V end lost 3 bases, the J end lost 4 bases, and 9 bases lay between the germline ends. The CDR3 DNA follows: TGTGCCAGCAGTTTCCGACAGCCCTATGGCTACACCTTC. Translation gives CASSFRQPYGYTF.

The genes are TRBV5-6 and TRBJ2-4; D is unresolved. Germline-derived CDR1 and CDR2 are SGHDT and YYEEEE. The CDR3 runs 15 residues. Deletions cut 0 bases from V and 2 bases from J, with 9 bases between. This chain's CDR3 is CASSLAGATKNIQYF. In DNA form, the CDR3 reads TGTGCCAGCAGCTTGGCGGGCGCGACCAAAAACATTCAGTACTTC.

This rearrangement joins TRBV11-2 to TRBJ2-2; no clear D gene. Deletions cut 5 bases from V and 5 bases from J, with 15 bases between. Germline values: CDR1 SGHAT, CDR2 FQNNGV. The CDR3 has 15 amino acids. CDR3 DNA: TGTGCCAGCAGCCTCCTCCCGGGTGGGACCGGGGAGCTGTTTTTT. Its protein product is CASSLLPGGTGELFF.

The chain carries TRBV6-5 and TRBJ2-5; D remains unclear. This CDR3 has 13 amino acids. The ends were cut back, 8 bases at V and 0 bases at J, with 10 bases in the middle. Germline assignment: CDR1 MNHEY and CDR2 SVGAGI. CDR3 sequence reads: CASGYVDQETQYF. The CDR3 nucleotides read TGTGCCAGCGGCTACGTAGACCAAGAGACCCAGTACTTC.

The V gene is TRBV27, the J gene TRBJ2-4; no clear D gene. The CDR3 loop spans 15 amino acids. The V gene's germline CDR1 is MNHEY and CDR2 SMNVEV (reference sequence). Trimming removed 5 bases at V and 3 bases at J, with 14 bases between. This chain's CDR3 is CASSLSGEGKNIQYF. Written as DNA, the CDR3 is TGTGCCAGCAGTCTCTCGGGTGAAGGCAAAAACATTCAGTACTTC.

This clonotype was picked up one time. The chain recombines TRBV15 with TRBJ1-1; D is perhaps TRBD1 (5 bases). Germline V lookup: CDR1 LNHNV, CDR2 YYDKDF (reference sequence). CDR3 length: 15 amino acids. V dropped 2 bases and J dropped 0 bases, with 10 bases sitting between them. This CDR3 reads CATSRLTGMNTEAFF. The CDR3 DNA is TGTGCCACCAGCAGACTTACAGGCATGAACACTGAAGCTTTCTTT.

V and J are TRBV6-2 or TRBV6-3 and TRBJ1-1; D might be TRBD1 (5 bases). Trimming left V 6 bases short and J 1 base short, with 15 bases between. The CDR3 sequence is 15 residues long. The germline V gene has CDR1 MNHEY and CDR2 SVGEGT. CDR3 sequence (DNA): TGTGCCAGCAGCCGGTCCGGGACGCCGAACACTGAAGCTTTCTTT. Protein product: CASSRSGTPNTEAFF.

The chain combines TRBV3-1 with TRBJ2-7; D is perhaps TRBD2 (5 bases). Germline V gene lookup returns CDR1 LGHDT and CDR2 YNNKEL (reference sequence). CDR3 length equals 14 residues. V was clipped by 1 base and J by 0 bases, with 7 bases between them. CDR3: CASSQVRASYEQYF. The CDR3 DNA reads as TGTGCCAGCAGCCAAGTGCGGGCCTCCTACGAGCAGTACTTC.

The genes are TRBV7-8 and TRBJ2-2; 7 positions agree with TRBD1. V trimming: 3 bases; J trimming: 7 bases; junction bases outside the gene matches: 8. From germline, CDR1 is SGHVS and CDR2 FQNEAQ. CDR3 length: 15 residues. The CDR3 spells CASSFQGGPGGELFF. The CDR3 DNA reads TGTGCCAGCAGCTTCCAAGGGGGCCCCGGCGGGGAGCTGTTTTTT.

V is TRBV15 and J is TRBJ2-5, with 9 bases identical to TRBD1. CDR1 is LNHNV, CDR2 YYDKDF, per germline (reference sequence). The CDR3 extends over 15 amino acids. V trimming: 0 bases; J trimming: 3 bases; junction bases outside the gene matches: 2. In DNA, the CDR3 is TGTGCCACCAGCAGAGAAAGGACAGGGGAAGAGACCCAGTACTTC. The encoded protein is CATSRERTGEETQYF.

V usage is TRBV11-2 and J usage is TRBJ2-4, with 10 bases identical to TRBD2. The V and J ends lost 5 bases and 8 bases, in that order; junction bases with no gene match: 9. The CDR3 runs 15 residues. The V gene's germline CDR1 is SGHAT and CDR2 FQNNGV. DNA of the CDR3: TGTGCCAGCAGCACGGGAGCGGGAGGGGGAGACATTCAGTACTTC. Encoded protein: CASSTGAGGGDIQYF.

This rearrangement joins TRBV29-1 to TRBJ2-5; the D is unclear. Per germline, CDR1 SQVTM and CDR2 ANQGSEA. This CDR3 region has 12 residues. V was clipped by 3 bases and J by 5 bases, with 10 bases between them. Written as DNA, the CDR3 is TGCAGCGTTGAGGGTTCATATGAGACCCAGTACTTC. Translated, it gives CSVEGSYETQYF.

CDR3 sequence: CASSLSGTAYEQYF. The CDR3 nucleotides are TGTGCCAGCAGTTTATCGGGGACAGCCTACGAGCAGTACTTC. The chain is built from TRBV27 and TRBJ2-7, with 7 positions matching TRBD1. This CDR3 contains 14 residues. The V gene end was trimmed by 0 bases and the J gene end by 2 bases; junction bases not matched to a gene: 1. Per germline, CDR1 MNHEY and CDR2 SMNVEV (reference sequence).

This clonotype was observed a single time. V usage is TRBV4-1 and J usage is TRBJ1-1, with D maybe TRBD1 (5 bases). The CDR3 length is 16 residues. Per germline, CDR1 MGHRA and CDR2 YSYEKL. V lost 0 bases to trimming and J lost 0 bases, with 11 bases between them. The CDR3 loop is CASSQEGQGLNTEAFF. In DNA, the CDR3 is TGCGCCAGCAGCCAAGAAGGGCAGGGACTGAACACTGAAGCTTTCTTT.

This chain links TRBV19 with TRBJ2-1; possibly TRBD2 for D (7 bases). The V gene's germline CDR1 is LNHDA and CDR2 SQIVND (reference sequence). V was shortened by 5 bases and J by 6 bases, with 17 bases between the two germline ends. The CDR3 length is 15 residues. The CDR3, as DNA: TGTGCCAGTAGTTTTACGGGGGGCCCCTTCAATGAGCAGTTCTTC. Translation: CASSFTGGPFNEQFF.